Following are 22 T cell receptor beta chains from one sample sequenced in a study of blood T cell repertoires in COVID-19. Repertoires were generated with immunoSEQ multiplex PCR, while TCRdb's copy carries only in-frame clones and drops some. This sample has 200,000 to 300,000 clones, with around 84% found just once. Material: peripheral blood. The origin of the receptors is a man aged 55-75 years with acute or convalescent COVID-19.

This clone was seen a single time. The chain has TRBV10-1 and TRBJ2-7; D remains unclear. The germline V gene encodes CDR1 WNHNN and CDR2 SYGVQD (reference sequence). This CDR3 is built from 14 residues. Trimming removed 0 bases from V and 4 bases from J, with 10 bases in between. The CDR3 bases are TGCGCCAGCAGTGAGTCGACGACAAATTACGAGCAGTACTTC. It encodes CASSESTTNYEQYF.

This clone is a singleton in its sample. The chain combines TRBV7-9 with TRBJ2-2; 7 bases map to TRBD2. This CDR3 spans 14 amino acids. Germline lookup yields CDR1 SEHNR and CDR2 FQNEAQ (reference sequence). V trimming: 5 bases; J trimming: 1 base; junction bases outside the gene matches: 1. CDR3 DNA sequence: TGTGCCAGCAGCCAGCGGGGGAACACCGGGGAGCTGTTTTTT. This translates into CASSQRGNTGELFF.

The gene calls are TRBV7-9 and TRBJ1-1; weak D call: TRBD1 (6 bases). Looked up from germline, CDR1 is SEHNR and CDR2 is FQNEAQ (reference sequence). This CDR3 is built from 15 residues. V lost 8 bases and J 3 bases, leaving 19 bases between the germline ends. The CDR3 DNA reads as TGTGCCAGCGATACAGGGCCGGTACATGACACTGAAGCTTTCTTT. Its protein product is CASDTGPVHDTEAFF.

CDR3 sequence reads: CASSLSRGLPYEQYF. CDR3 sequence (DNA): TGTGCCAGCAGTTTATCTAGGGGGCTTCCCTACGAGCAGTACTTC. The chain couples TRBV28 to TRBJ2-7; 7 nucleotides agree with TRBD1. After removal of 1 base from V and 2 bases from J, the junction contained 5 bases not matched to a gene. The germline V gene encodes CDR1 MDHEN and CDR2 SYDVKM. The CDR3 extends over 15 amino acids.

V usage is TRBV28 and J usage is TRBJ2-5, with 7 bases identical to TRBD2. CDR3 length: 11 residues. Germline V lookup: CDR1 MDHEN, CDR2 SYDVKM. The DNA of the CDR3 is TGTGTGGCGGGAGTGTACGAGACCCAGTACTTC. Translating gives CVAGVYETQYF.

This clone has just a few counts. The chain links TRBV7-2 to TRBJ1-4, with D tentatively TRBD1 (5 bases). The CDR3 has 14 residues. In germline, CDR1 is SGHTA, CDR2 FQGNSA. Trimming pared 5 bases from V and 0 bases from J, leaving 7 bases between. The CDR3 nucleotides read TGTGCCAGCAGCCCGACAGCAACTAATGAAAAACTGTTTTTT. Translating gives CASSPTATNEKLFF. Using reference TRBV7-2 and TRBJ1-4 for the parts outside the CDR3, the full variable domain is GAGVSQSPSNKVTEKGKDVELRCDPISGHTALYWYRQSLGQGLEFLIYFQGNSAPDKSGLPSDRFSAERTGGSVSTLTIQRTQQEDSAVYLCASSPTATNEKLFFGSGTQLSVL.

This chain joins TRBV6-2 or TRBV6-3 and TRBJ1-1; TRBD1 might be the D (6 bases). The CDR3 extends over 16 amino acids. V was shortened by 2 bases and J by 0 bases, with 13 bases between the two germline ends. Germline lookup yields CDR1 MNHEY and CDR2 SVGEGT. CDR3 nucleotide sequence: TGTGCCAGCAGTTACGATGGGGGCTCAATGAACACTGAAGCTTTCTTT. Translated, it gives CASSYDGGSMNTEAFF.

The V gene is TRBV24-1, the J gene TRBJ2-3, with D possibly matching TRBD1 (6 bases). The V gene lost 4 bases and the J gene lost 1 base, with 11 bases spanning the gap. In germline, CDR1 is KGHDR, CDR2 SFDVKD. The CDR3 is 15 residues long. The CDR3 DNA sequence: TGTGCCACCAGTGACCGGACAGATGGCACAGATACGCAGTATTTT. Translating gives CATSDRTDGTDTQYF.

This chain uses TRBV23-1 with TRBJ1-5; unclear D gene. TRBV23-1 is an ORF, with its function uncertain. The CDR3 spans 16 residues. Between the trimmed V and J ends, which lost 7 bases and 2 bases, there was a span of 18 bases. The DNA of the CDR3 is TGCGCCAGCACTTGCGGGCGCGAAATATGCAATCAGCCCCAGCATTTT. This sequence encodes CASTCGREICNQPQHF.

The J gene is TRBJ1-4, the V gene TRBV18, with D perhaps TRBD1 (6 bases). The CDR3 extends over 15 amino acids. V was trimmed by 2 bases and J by 3 bases, leaving 10 bases between them. Germline assignment: CDR1 KGHSH and CDR2 LQKENI. CDR3 coding DNA: TGTGCCAGCTCACCAATGGACAGATCTAATGAAAAACTGTTTTTT. Translation gives CASSPMDRSNEKLFF.

This chain uses TRBV5-6 with TRBJ2-1; TRBD2 matches at 10 bases. The V gene end was trimmed by 4 bases and the J gene end by 4 bases; junction bases not matched to a gene: 5. CDR1 and CDR2 from the germline V gene are SGHDT and YYEEEE. There are 15 residues in the CDR3. This CDR3 reads CASSALAGAYNEQFF. CDR3 coding DNA: TGTGCCAGCAGCGCGCTAGCGGGAGCTTACAATGAGCAGTTCTTC.

This clone appeared a single time. The chain links TRBV27 to TRBJ1-6; D not resolved. V was trimmed by 2 bases and J by 11 bases, leaving 16 bases between them. This CDR3 has 15 amino acids. The germline CDR1 and CDR2 sequences are MNHEY and SMNVEV (reference sequence). CDR3 sequence: CASSLIARGSAPLHF. The CDR3 DNA reads TGTGCCAGCAGTTTAATTGCACGCGGGAGTGCACCCCTCCACTTT.

This chain uses TRBV19 with TRBJ1-2, with D possibly TRBD1 on 5 matching bases. V was cut by 3 bases and J by 7 bases, with 12 bases left in between. This CDR3 contains 13 residues. Germline V gives CDR1 LNHDA, CDR2 SQIVND (reference sequence). CDR3 in amino acids: CASSMGRSGGYTF. The CDR3 region has the DNA TGTGCCAGTAGTATGGGGCGATCGGGTGGCTACACCTTC.

The chain uses TRBV6-6 and TRBJ2-6; 8 nucleotides agree with TRBD2. V shed 8 bases, J shed 0 bases, and the junction held 0 bases outside the gene matches. CDR3 size: 14 residues. Germline V gene sequence: CDR1 MNHNY, CDR2 SVGAGI (reference sequence). For the CDR3, the DNA is TGTGCCAGCGCGGGGGGCTCTGGGGCCAACGTCCTGACTTTC. The encoded protein is CASAGGSGANVLTF.

The chain is built from TRBV21-1 and TRBJ2-2; TRBD1, the D gene given by the table, was not confirmed from the DNA. TRBV21-1 is a known pseudogene. The CDR3 is made up of 15 amino acids. The CDR3 nucleotides read TGTGCCAGCAGCACCCGGGACATGAACACCGGGGAGCTGTTTTTT. This translates into CASSTRDMNTGELFF.

V and J are TRBV3-1 (or the pseudogene TRBV3-2) and TRBJ1-1, with unresolved D. CDR3 length equals 16 residues. Between the trimmed V and J ends, which lost 0 bases and 4 bases, there was a span of 15 bases. CDR1 and CDR2 from the germline V gene are LGHDT and YNNKEL (reference sequence). The CDR3 sequence: CASSQDAWEIGTEAFF. The CDR3, as DNA: TGTGCCAGCAGCCAAGACGCGTGGGAGATTGGCACTGAAGCTTTCTTT.

This chain connects TRBV5-4 to TRBJ2-2, with 10 bases fitting TRBD2. The CDR3 extends over 17 amino acids. Germline values: CDR1 SGHNT, CDR2 YYREEE (reference sequence). V was clipped by 4 bases and J by 7 bases; unmatched bases: 13. This CDR3 reads CASSQSGRVNRGGELFF. The DNA of the CDR3 is TGTGCCAGCAGCCAGAGCGGGAGGGTTAATCGGGGCGGGGAGCTGTTTTTT.

V is TRBV28 and J is TRBJ2-1, with 9 nucleotides matching TRBD2. The CDR3 is 17 amino acids. V lost 2 bases and J lost 4; bases outside the gene matches: 9. Looked up from germline, CDR1 is MDHEN and CDR2 is SYDVKM. The CDR3 DNA sequence: TGTGCCAGCAGTTTAAGGGCCTACCTAGCGGGGTACAATGAGCAGTTCTTC. Protein: CASSLRAYLAGYNEQFF.

The rearrangement links TRBV9 to TRBJ2-2, with 7 bases identical to TRBD1. J was trimmed by 6 bases and V by 3 bases; bases with no gene match: 5. The germline CDR1 and CDR2 sequences are SGDLS and YYNGEE. The length of the CDR3 is 14 residues. The CDR3 coding sequence is TGTGCCAGCAGCGCCACAGGGGCCTCCGGGGAGCTGTTTTTT. This translates into CASSATGASGELFF.

The chain has TRBV9 and TRBJ2-1, with TRBD2 matching 13 bases. V lost 3 bases and J lost 7; bases outside the gene matches: 4. Germline loops: CDR1 SGDLS, CDR2 YYNGEE. The CDR3 has 15 residues. The CDR3 region is CASSAATSGRNEQFF. Written as DNA, the CDR3 is TGTGCCAGCAGCGCCGCGACTAGCGGGAGGAATGAGCAGTTCTTC.

The V call is TRBV2, the J call TRBJ2-5, with TRBD1 matching over 7 bases. The CDR3 loop spans 16 amino acids. Germline assignment: CDR1 SNHLY and CDR2 FYNNEI. With V trimmed by 5 bases and J by 2 bases, 11 bases remained unmatched. The CDR3 protein is CASSTRQGTIQETQYF. CDR3 nucleotide sequence: TGTGCCAGCAGTACACGACAGGGAACAATTCAAGAGACCCAGTACTTC.

This clone was detected a few times. The chain is built from TRBV10-3 and TRBJ2-7, with 9 bases matching TRBD1. The trim removed 4 bases at V and 0 bases at J, leaving 4 bases unmatched. CDR1 is ENHRY and CDR2 is SYGVKD in the germline V gene. The CDR3 consists of 15 residues. CDR3 in DNA: TGTGCCATCAGTGGGGACAGGGCCAGCTCCTACGAGCAGTACTTC. Its translation: CAISGDRASSYEQYF.